This entry lists 19 T cell receptor beta chains sequenced from one sample in a study of shared clonotypes between healthy human individuals. Naive CD8 cells were CD45RO-negative, positively selected for CCR7, excluding terminally differentiated effector memory CD45RA+ cells. Data came from immunoSEQ multiplex PCR; TCRdb stores just in-frame clones and leaves some out. The table lists some 800,000 clones, 90% to 95% of them singletons. The sample taken for sequencing was naive CD8+ T cells sorted from blood. These TCRs come from a man aged 25 to 40 in good health.

The chain joins TRBV11-2 to TRBJ2-3; 8 nucleotides match TRBD2. Germline V lookup: CDR1 SGHAT, CDR2 FQNNGV. J was trimmed by 2 bases and V by 4 bases; bases with no gene match: 8. CDR3 length equals 16 residues. Here the CDR3 DNA reads TGTGCCAGCAGCTCCTACCAGCGGGAGAACACAGATACGCAGTATTTT. This translates into CASSSYQRENTDTQYF.

The J gene is TRBJ2-7, the V gene TRBV7-8; TRBD1 matches 8 bases. Germline V CDR1 and CDR2: SGHVS, FQNEAQ. Trimming cost V 6 bases and J 3 bases; bases outside gene matches: 10. The CDR3 covers 15 residues. CDR3 region: CASSPDRGGLYEQYF. In DNA, the CDR3 is TGTGCCAGCAGTCCCGACAGGGGAGGCCTCTACGAGCAGTACTTC. Filled out from reference TRBV7-8 and TRBJ2-7, the complete variable domain reads GAGVSQSPRYKVAKRGQDVALRCDPISGHVSLFWYQQALGQGPEFLTYFQNEAQLDKSGLPSDRFFAERPEGSVSTLKIQRTQQEDSAVYLCASSPDRGGLYEQYFGPGTRLTVT.

This chain joins TRBV9 and TRBJ1-4; D call uncertain. This CDR3 comprises 14 residues. The germline gives CDR1 SGDLS, CDR2 YYNGEE. With 0 bases removed from V and 4 bases from J, the gap between germline ends came to 7 bases. CDR3 DNA: TGTGCCAGCAGCGTAGACGGGTTTAATGAAAAACTGTTTTTT. Translated, it gives CASSVDGFNEKLFF.

J is TRBJ2-1 and V is TRBV7-8; 8 nucleotides match TRBD2. The length of the CDR3 is 16 residues. With 1 base clipped from V and 1 base from J, the junction kept 3 bases outside the gene matches. Germline CDR1 is SGHVS and CDR2 is FQNEAQ. CDR3 in amino acids: CASSLGLAGSYNEQFF. CDR3 DNA: TGTGCCAGCAGCTTAGGGCTAGCGGGTTCCTACAATGAGCAGTTCTTC.

The chain has TRBV7-9 and TRBJ2-1, with 9 bases aligning to TRBD1. CDR3 length: 16 amino acids. Germline assignment: CDR1 SEHNR and CDR2 FQNEAQ (reference sequence). The V segment lost 2 bases and the J segment 8 bases; nucleotides outside the gene matches: 10. The DNA for the CDR3 is TGTGCCAGCAGCTTACCCCGACAGGGGGGACGGGATGAGCAGTTCTTC. It is translated as CASSLPRQGGRDEQFF. Supplemented by reference TRBV7-9 and TRBJ2-1, the full variable domain reads DTGVSQNPRHKITKRGQNVTFRCDPISEHNRLYWYRQTLGQGPEFLTYFQNEAQLEKSRLLSDRFSAERPKGSFSTLEIQRTEQGDSAMYLCASSLPRQGGRDEQFFGPGTRLTVL.

This sequence joins TRBV28 and TRBJ1-4; D is unresolved. The V end lost 1 base, the J end lost 0 bases, and 9 bases lay between the germline ends. The germline V gene has CDR1 MDHEN and CDR2 SYDVKM. CDR3 length: 16 residues. CDR3 residues: CASSLSAEPTNEKLFF. The CDR3 nucleotides read TGTGCCAGCAGTTTATCGGCGGAACCAACTAATGAAAAACTGTTTTTT. Full variable domain (remainder filled in from reference TRBV28 and TRBJ1-4): DVKVTQSSRYLVKRTGEKVFLECVQDMDHENMFWYRQDPGLGLRLIYFSYDVKMKEKGDIPEGYSVSREKKERFSLILESASTNQTSMYLCASSLSAEPTNEKLFFGSGTQLSVL.

This sequence joins TRBV11-2 and TRBJ2-1; a weak D match, TRBD2 (5 bases). V was pared by 4 bases and J by 7 bases, with 20 bases between. Germline V gene sequence: CDR1 SGHAT, CDR2 FQNNGV. The CDR3 runs to 16 residues. DNA of the CDR3: TGTGCCAGCAGCTGGACTGTTAGTGGGAGCTTGAATGAGCAGTTCTTC. Residues: CASSWTVSGSLNEQFF.

V gene TRBV10-1 combines with J gene TRBJ2-7; D tentatively fits TRBD1 or TRBD2 (6 bases each). With 3 bases removed from V and 0 bases from J, the gap between germline ends came to 12 bases. The germline gives CDR1 WNHNN, CDR2 SYGVQD (reference sequence). This CDR3 is 15 amino acids long. The CDR3 nucleotides are TGCGCCAGCAGTGAAGGGCGGGACAACTCCTACGAGCAGTACTTC. It codes for CASSEGRDNSYEQYF.

The gene calls are TRBV5-6 and TRBJ1-1; D not resolved. Germline V lookup: CDR1 SGHDT, CDR2 YYEEEE. The CDR3 extends over 14 amino acids. V was clipped by 2 bases and J by 4 bases, with 12 bases between them. The CDR3 DNA is TGTGCCAGCAGCTTCGCCGACATGATCACTGAAGCTTTCTTT. It codes for CASSFADMITEAFF.

This chain uses TRBV29-1 with TRBJ1-1; 7 nucleotides match TRBD1. CDR1 and CDR2 (germline): SQVTM, ANQGSEA. CDR3 length: 15 residues. V trimming: 4 bases; J trimming: 3 bases; junction bases outside the gene matches: 11. The CDR3 bases are TGCAGCGTTGGAGGAGGGGGCAGGGACGACACTGAAGCTTTCTTT. Translation: CSVGGGGRDDTEAFF.

This chain links TRBV5-4 with TRBJ1-4, with 7 bases lining up with TRBD1. J lost 6 bases, V lost 0 bases, and 5 bases had no gene match. The CDR3 spans 15 residues. The germline V gene encodes CDR1 SGHNT and CDR2 YYREEE (reference sequence). The CDR3 nucleotides are TGTGCCAGCAGCTTGGGGGTCGACAGGGATGAAAAACTGTTTTTT. It encodes CASSLGVDRDEKLFF.

This rearrangement joins TRBV18 to TRBJ2-2; 8 bases agree with TRBD2. With V trimmed by 2 bases and J by 3 bases, 2 bases remained unmatched. The CDR3 sequence is 15 residues long. From germline, CDR1 is KGHSH and CDR2 LQKENI. CDR3 coding DNA: TGTGCCAGCTCACCAGCGGGAGGAGACACCGGGGAGCTGTTTTTT. It yields the protein CASSPAGGDTGELFF.

V and J are TRBV7-8 and TRBJ2-5, with unresolved D. This CDR3 has 13 residues. CDR1 is SGHVS and CDR2 is FQNEAQ in the germline V gene. V was trimmed by 7 bases and J by 1 base, leaving 10 bases between them. CDR3 protein: CASNRISQETQYF. The CDR3, as DNA: TGTGCCAGCAACCGGATATCCCAAGAGACCCAGTACTTC.

This chain connects TRBV5-6 to TRBJ2-2; no firm D call. In germline, CDR1 is SGHDT, CDR2 YYEEEE. V gave up 4 bases and J gave up 4 bases, with 8 bases separating them. There are 13 residues in the CDR3. CDR3 protein: CASSPQVTGELFF. CDR3 DNA: TGTGCCAGCAGCCCCCAGGTCACCGGGGAGCTGTTTTTT.

J is TRBJ1-1 and V is TRBV7-6; no clear D gene. From germline, CDR1 is SGHVS and CDR2 FNYEAQ. Trimming took 5 bases from V and 5 from J, leaving 12 bases between them. The CDR3 has 13 residues. This CDR3 is CASSMFVGTEAFF. CDR3 nucleotides: TGTGCCAGCAGCATGTTCGTAGGGACTGAAGCTTTCTTT.

The chain joins TRBV4-1 to TRBJ2-1; 13 bases match TRBD2. The CDR3 consists of 17 residues. The germline CDR1 and CDR2 sequences are MGHRA and YSYEKL. V dropped 3 bases and J dropped 6; count of bases not matched to a gene: 8. Written as DNA, the CDR3 is TGCGCCAGCAGCCAGGGGACTAGCGGGAAACGAGGCAATGAGCAGTTCTTC. Translating gives CASSQGTSGKRGNEQFF.

On this clone: Other DNA sequences in the same sample also yield this CDR3. This chain joins TRBV19 and TRBJ2-1, with 8 nucleotides matching TRBD1. This CDR3 has 15 amino acids. Germline V gene sequence: CDR1 LNHDA, CDR2 SQIVND (reference sequence). V lost 6 bases, J lost 0 bases, and 4 bases stayed unmatched. CDR3 in amino acids: CASSRTGSSYNEQFF. The CDR3 DNA reads TGTGCCAGTAGCCGGACAGGGAGCTCCTACAATGAGCAGTTCTTC.

This chain links TRBV28 with TRBJ2-7, with D maybe TRBD1 (5 bases). The length of the CDR3 is 12 residues. Per germline, CDR1 MDHEN and CDR2 SYDVKM. V lost 10 bases to trimming and J lost 2 bases, with 12 bases between them. The CDR3 loop is CAIEGDPYEQYF. The CDR3 DNA follows: TGTGCCATCGAAGGGGATCCCTACGAGCAGTACTTC.

The chain carries TRBV5-8 and TRBJ2-2; D uncertain. Germline loops: CDR1 SGHTS, CDR2 YDEGEE. Trimming cost V 0 bases and J 6 bases, with 15 bases left between them. This CDR3 has 16 amino acids. CDR3 sequence: CASSLDPMGTAGELFF. CDR3 sequence (DNA): TGTGCCAGCAGCTTGGATCCGATGGGTACGGCCGGGGAGCTGTTTTTT.